The subject of this entry is one T cell receptor (beta chain). The CDR3 sequence is 10 residues long. Germline CDR1 LGHNA, CDR2 YSLEER. V shed 8 bases and J shed 7 bases, with 5 bases lying between them. Libraries were prepared by immunoSEQ multiplex PCR; TCRdb keeps only in-frame clonotypes and omits some of them. The sample includes about 180,000 clones, 75% to 90% seen only once; the top ten take over 2.5%. The data were obtained in a study of blood T cell repertoires in COVID-19. Whole-study context: T cells, B-cell-depleted T cells, or PBMCs supplied cDNA or gDNA.

The specimen was peripheral blood. The chain uses TRBV4-3 and TRBJ2-2; D not certain. The TCR was taken from a man between 60 and 75 years old with acute or convalescent COVID-19. In DNA form, the CDR3 reads TGCGCCAGCGGAGACGGGGAGCTGTTTTTT. Its translation is CASGDGELFF.